Sequencing of this TCR beta chain was carried out in a study of radiotherapy plus CTLA-4 blockade in lung cancer. A word on this clone: No antigen is known for it.

Overall study results and limits: Strongest reported response predictors: early blood clone changes and post-radiation interferon-beta.

With 6 bases clipped from V and 4 bases from J, the junction kept 9 bases outside the gene matches. The CDR3 covers 14 residues. The germline gives CDR1 MNHEY, CDR2 SVGAGI. Assay: immunoSEQ multiplex PCR; the TCRdb copy retains only in-frame clones and omits some. The sample holds approximately 41,000 clones, roughly 70% seen once. This rearrangement joins TRBV6-5 to TRBJ2-7; 7 bases line up with TRBD2. Source: peripheral blood, taken from a patient treated with radiotherapy plus ipilimumab. The clonotype was recovered from a human donor with non-small cell lung cancer who had stable disease on radiotherapy plus ipilimumab. CDR3 in DNA: TGTGCCAGCAGGAGCTTAGGGGAGGGTTACGAGCAGTACTTC. Amino acid sequence: CASRSLGEGYEQYF.